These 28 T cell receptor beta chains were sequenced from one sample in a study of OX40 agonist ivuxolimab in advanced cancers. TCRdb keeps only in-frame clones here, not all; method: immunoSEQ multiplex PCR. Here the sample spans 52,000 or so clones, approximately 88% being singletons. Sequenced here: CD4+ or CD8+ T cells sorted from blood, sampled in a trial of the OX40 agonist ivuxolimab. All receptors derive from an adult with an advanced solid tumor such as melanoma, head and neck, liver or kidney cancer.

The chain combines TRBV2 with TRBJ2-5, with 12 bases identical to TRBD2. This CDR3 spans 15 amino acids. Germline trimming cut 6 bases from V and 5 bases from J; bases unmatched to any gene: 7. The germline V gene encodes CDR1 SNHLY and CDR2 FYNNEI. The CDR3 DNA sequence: TGTGCCAGCAGAGCTCTAGCGGGAGGGAGGGAGACCCAGTACTTC. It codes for CASRALAGGRETQYF.

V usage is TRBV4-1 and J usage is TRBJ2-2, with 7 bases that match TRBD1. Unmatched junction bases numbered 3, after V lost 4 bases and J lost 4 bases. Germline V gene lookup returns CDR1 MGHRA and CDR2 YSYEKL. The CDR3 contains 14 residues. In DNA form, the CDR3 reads TGCGCCAGCAGCCCCCGACAGGGCACCGGGGAGCTGTTTTTT. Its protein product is CASSPRQGTGELFF.

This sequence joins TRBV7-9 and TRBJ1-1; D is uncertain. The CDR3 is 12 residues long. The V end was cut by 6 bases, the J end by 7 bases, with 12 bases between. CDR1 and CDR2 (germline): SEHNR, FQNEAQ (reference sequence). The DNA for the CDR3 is TGTGCCAGCAGTCAAAATAGAGATGAAGCTTTCTTT. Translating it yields CASSQNRDEAFF.

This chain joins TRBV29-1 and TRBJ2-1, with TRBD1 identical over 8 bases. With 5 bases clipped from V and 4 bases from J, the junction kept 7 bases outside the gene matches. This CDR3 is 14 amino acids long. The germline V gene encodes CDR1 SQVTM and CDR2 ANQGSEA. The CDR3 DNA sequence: TGCAGCGTTAGACAGGGGCGGGTATACAATGAGCAGTTCTTC. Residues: CSVRQGRVYNEQFF.

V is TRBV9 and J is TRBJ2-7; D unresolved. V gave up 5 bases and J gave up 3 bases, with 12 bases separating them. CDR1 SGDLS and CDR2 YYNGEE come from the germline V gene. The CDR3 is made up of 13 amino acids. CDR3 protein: CASSLDGVYEQYF. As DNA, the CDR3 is TGTGCCAGCAGTCTGGATGGGGTCTACGAGCAGTACTTC. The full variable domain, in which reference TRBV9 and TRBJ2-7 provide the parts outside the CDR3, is DSGVTQTPKHLITATGQRVTLRCSPRSGDLSVYWYQQSLDQGLQFLIQYYNGEERAKGNILERFSAQQFPDLHSELNLSSLELGDSALYFCASSLDGVYEQYFGPGTRLTVT.

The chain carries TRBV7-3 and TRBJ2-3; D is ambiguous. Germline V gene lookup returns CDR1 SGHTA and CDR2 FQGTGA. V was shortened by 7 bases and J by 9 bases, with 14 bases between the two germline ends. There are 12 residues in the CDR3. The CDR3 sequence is CASTSGDGTQYF. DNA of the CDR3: TGTGCCAGCACTAGTGGGGATGGGACGCAGTATTTT.

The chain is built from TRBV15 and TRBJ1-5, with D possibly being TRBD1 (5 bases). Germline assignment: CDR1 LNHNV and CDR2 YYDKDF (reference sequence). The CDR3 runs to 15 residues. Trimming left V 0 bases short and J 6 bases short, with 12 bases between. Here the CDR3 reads CATSRDQGAGQPQHF. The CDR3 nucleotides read TGTGCCACCAGCAGAGATCAGGGCGCGGGTCAGCCCCAGCATTTT.

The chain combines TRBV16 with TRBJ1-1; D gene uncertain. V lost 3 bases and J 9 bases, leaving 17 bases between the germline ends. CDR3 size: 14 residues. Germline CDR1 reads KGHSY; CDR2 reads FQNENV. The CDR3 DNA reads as TGTGCCAGCAGCCATGGCCCCCCTAAAAACAAAGCTTTCTTT. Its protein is CASSHGPPKNKAFF.

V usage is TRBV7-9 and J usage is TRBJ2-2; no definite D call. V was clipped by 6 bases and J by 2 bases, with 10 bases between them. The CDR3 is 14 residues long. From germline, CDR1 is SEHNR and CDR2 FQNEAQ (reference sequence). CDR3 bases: TGTGCCAGCAGGGTCGAACTAAACACCGGGGAGCTGTTTTTT. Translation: CASRVELNTGELFF.

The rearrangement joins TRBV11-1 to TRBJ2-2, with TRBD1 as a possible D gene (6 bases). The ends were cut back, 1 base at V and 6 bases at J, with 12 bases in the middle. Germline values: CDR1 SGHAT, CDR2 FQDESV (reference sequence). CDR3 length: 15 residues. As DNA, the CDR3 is TGTGCCAGCAGCTTAGACAGGGTCCTTGCCGGGGAGCTGTTTTTT. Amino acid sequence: CASSLDRVLAGELFF.

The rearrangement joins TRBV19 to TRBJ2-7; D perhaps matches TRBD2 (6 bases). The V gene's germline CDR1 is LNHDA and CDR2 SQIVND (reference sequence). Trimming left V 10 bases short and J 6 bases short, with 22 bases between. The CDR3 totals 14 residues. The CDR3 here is CATRRAQDYLEQYF. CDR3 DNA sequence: TGTGCCACCCGAAGGGCCCAGGACTACCTCGAGCAGTACTTC.

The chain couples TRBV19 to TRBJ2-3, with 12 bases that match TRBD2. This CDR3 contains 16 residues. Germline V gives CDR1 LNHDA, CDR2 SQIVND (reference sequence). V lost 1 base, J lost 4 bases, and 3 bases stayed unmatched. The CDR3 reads CASSIGLAGDPDTQYF. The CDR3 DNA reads TGTGCCAGTAGTATAGGACTAGCGGGGGACCCAGATACGCAGTATTTT.

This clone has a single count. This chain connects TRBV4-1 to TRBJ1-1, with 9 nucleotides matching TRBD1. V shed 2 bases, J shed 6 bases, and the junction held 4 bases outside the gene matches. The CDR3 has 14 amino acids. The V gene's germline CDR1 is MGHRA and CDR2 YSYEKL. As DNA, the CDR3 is TGCGCCAGCAGCCAACGAGACAGGGGGGCTGAAGCTTTCTTT. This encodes CASSQRDRGAEAFF.

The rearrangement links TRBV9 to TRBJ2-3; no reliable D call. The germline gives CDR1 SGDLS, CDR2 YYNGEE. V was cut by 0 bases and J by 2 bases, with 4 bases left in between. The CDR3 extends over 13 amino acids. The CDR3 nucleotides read TGTGCCAGCAGCGTAGAGACCACAGATACGCAGTATTTT. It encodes CASSVETTDTQYF.

CDR3 amino acids: CARRDSSMNTEAFF. The CDR3 DNA reads TGTGCCCGTCGGGACAGCTCCATGAACACTGAAGCTTTCTTT. V is TRBV30 and J is TRBJ1-1, with 7 bases matching TRBD1. Germline CDR1 GTSNPN, CDR2 SVGIG (reference sequence). This CDR3 comprises 14 residues. The J segment lost 0 bases and the V segment lost 8 bases, leaving 9 bases of the junction unmatched.

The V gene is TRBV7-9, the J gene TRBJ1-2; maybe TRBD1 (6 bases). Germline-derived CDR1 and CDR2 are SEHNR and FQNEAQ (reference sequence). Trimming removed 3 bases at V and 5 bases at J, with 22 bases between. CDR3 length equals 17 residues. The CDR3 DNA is TGTGCCAGCAGCTTCCCCCTCCGGGGGGCAGATAGTTATGGCTACACCTTC. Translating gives CASSFPLRGADSYGYTF.

The DNA for the CDR3 is TGTGCCAGCACTTCCGACAGGGGAGTGGGTGAAGCTTTCTTT. It codes for CASTSDRGVGEAFF. The chain links TRBV6-6 to TRBJ1-1; 8 nucleotides agree with TRBD1. The germline gives CDR1 MNHNY, CDR2 SVGAGI (reference sequence). The CDR3 length is 14 residues. With V trimmed by 7 bases and J by 7 bases, 11 bases remained unmatched.

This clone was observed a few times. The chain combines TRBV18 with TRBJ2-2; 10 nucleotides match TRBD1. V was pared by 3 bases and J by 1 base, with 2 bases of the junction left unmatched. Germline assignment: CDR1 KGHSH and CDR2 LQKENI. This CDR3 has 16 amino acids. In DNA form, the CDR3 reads TGTGCCAGCTCACCCTGGGACAGGGGGAACACCGGGGAGCTGTTTTTT. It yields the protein CASSPWDRGNTGELFF.

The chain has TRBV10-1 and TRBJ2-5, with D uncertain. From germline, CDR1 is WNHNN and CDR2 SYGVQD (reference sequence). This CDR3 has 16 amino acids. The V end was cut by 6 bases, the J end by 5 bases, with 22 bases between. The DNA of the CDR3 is TGCGCCAGCAGAGAGCCCCTGGAAGGGATTAGGGAGACCCAGTACTTC. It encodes CASREPLEGIRETQYF.

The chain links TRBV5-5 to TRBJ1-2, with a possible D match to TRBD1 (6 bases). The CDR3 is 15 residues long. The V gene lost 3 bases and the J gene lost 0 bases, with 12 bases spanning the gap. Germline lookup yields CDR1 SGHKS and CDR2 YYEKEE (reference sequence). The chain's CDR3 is CASSWDMDPNYGYTF. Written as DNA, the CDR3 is TGTGCCAGCAGCTGGGACATGGACCCTAACTATGGCTACACCTTC. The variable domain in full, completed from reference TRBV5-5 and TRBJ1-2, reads DAGVTQSPTHLIKTRGQQVTLRCSPISGHKSVSWYQQVLGQGPQFIFQYYEKEERGRGNFPDRFSARQFPNYSSELNVNALLLGDSALYLCASSWDMDPNYGYTFGSGTRLTVV.

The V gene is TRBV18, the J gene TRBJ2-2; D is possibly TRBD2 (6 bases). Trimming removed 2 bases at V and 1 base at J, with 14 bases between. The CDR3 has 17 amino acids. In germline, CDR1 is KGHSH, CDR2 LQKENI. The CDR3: CASSPNVAAKNTGELFF. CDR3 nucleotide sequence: TGTGCCAGCTCACCAAATGTAGCGGCAAAGAACACCGGGGAGCTGTTTTTT.

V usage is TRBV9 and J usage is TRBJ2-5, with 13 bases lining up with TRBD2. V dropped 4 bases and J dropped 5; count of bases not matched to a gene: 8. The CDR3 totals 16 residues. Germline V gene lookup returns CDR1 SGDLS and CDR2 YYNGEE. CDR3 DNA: TGTGCCAGCAGCCTCAGACTAGCGGGAGGCTTGGAGACCCAGTACTTC. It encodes CASSLRLAGGLETQYF. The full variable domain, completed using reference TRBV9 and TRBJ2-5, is DSGVTQTPKHLITATGQRVTLRCSPRSGDLSVYWYQQSLDQGLQFLIQYYNGEERAKGNILERFSAQQFPDLHSELNLSSLELGDSALYFCASSLRLAGGLETQYFGPGTRLLVL.

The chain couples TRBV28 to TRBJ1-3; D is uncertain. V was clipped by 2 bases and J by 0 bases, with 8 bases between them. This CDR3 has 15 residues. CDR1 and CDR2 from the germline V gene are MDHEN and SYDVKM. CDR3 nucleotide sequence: TGTGCCAGCAGTTTACCCCCCAGCTCTGGAAACACCATATATTTT. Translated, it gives CASSLPPSSGNTIYF.

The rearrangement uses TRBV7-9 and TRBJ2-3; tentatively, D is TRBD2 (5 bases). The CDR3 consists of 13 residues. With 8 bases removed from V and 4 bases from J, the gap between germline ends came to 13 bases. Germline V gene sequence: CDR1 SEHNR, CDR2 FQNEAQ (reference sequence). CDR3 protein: CASPNEGADTQYF. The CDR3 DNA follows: TGTGCCAGCCCTAACGAGGGCGCAGATACGCAGTATTTT. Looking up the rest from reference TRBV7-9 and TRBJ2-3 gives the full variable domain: DTGVSQNPRHKITKRGQNVTFRCDPISEHNRLYWYRQTLGQGPEFLTYFQNEAQLEKSRLLSDRFSAERPKGSFSTLEIQRTEQGDSAMYLCASPNEGADTQYFGPGTRLTVL.

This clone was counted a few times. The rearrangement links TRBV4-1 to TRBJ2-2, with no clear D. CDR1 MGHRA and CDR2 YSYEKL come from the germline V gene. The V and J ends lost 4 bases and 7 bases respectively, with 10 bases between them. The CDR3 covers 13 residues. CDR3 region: CASSLAVSGELFF. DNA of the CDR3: TGCGCCAGCAGCCTTGCTGTCAGCGGGGAGCTGTTTTTT.

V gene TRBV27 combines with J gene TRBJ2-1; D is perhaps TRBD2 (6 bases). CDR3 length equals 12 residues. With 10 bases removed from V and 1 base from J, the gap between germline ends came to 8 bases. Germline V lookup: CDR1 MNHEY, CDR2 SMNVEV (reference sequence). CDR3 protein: CATEGSYNEQFF. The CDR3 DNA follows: TGTGCCACGGAGGGGTCCTACAATGAGCAGTTCTTC.

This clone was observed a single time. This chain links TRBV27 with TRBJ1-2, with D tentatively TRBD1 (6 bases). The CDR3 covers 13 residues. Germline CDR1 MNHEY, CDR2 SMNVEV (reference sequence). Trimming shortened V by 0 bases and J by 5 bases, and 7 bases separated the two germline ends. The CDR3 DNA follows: TGTGCCAGCAGTTTATCTACAGGGTATGGCTACACCTTC. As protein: CASSLSTGYGYTF.

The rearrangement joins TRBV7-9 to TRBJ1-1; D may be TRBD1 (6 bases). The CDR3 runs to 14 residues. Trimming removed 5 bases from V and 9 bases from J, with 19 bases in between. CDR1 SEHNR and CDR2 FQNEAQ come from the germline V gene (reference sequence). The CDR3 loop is CASSPEGQSRKAFF. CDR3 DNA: TGTGCCAGCAGCCCCGAAGGACAGTCACGGAAAGCTTTCTTT.